These 17 T cell receptor beta chains were all obtained from the same sample, sequenced in a study of radiotherapy plus CTLA-4 blockade in lung cancer. Assay used: immunoSEQ multiplex PCR; TCRdb lists only in-frame clones, some missing. This table holds 100,000 to 150,000 clones, approximately 90% found once. The source was peripheral blood, collected from a patient treated with radiotherapy plus ipilimumab. All receptors come from a human donor with non-small cell lung cancer that progressed on radiotherapy plus ipilimumab.

The chain combines TRBV6-5 with TRBJ1-1, with no clear D. The CDR3 totals 14 residues. V gave up 2 bases and J gave up 1 base, with 8 bases separating them. Germline CDR1 MNHEY, CDR2 SVGAGI. The CDR3 sequence is CASSYRGPNTEAFF. In DNA, the CDR3 is TGTGCCAGCAGTTACCGCGGTCCGAACACTGAAGCTTTCTTT.

The chain is built from TRBV9 and TRBJ1-5; D remains unclear. Germline CDR1 and CDR2: SGDLS and YYNGEE. With 0 bases removed from V and 5 bases from J, the gap between germline ends came to 9 bases. This CDR3 comprises 14 residues. The CDR3 DNA reads TGTGCCAGCAGCGTAGGGGGAGGATATCAGCCCCAGCATTTT. This codes for CASSVGGGYQPQHF.

The V and J genes are TRBV2 and TRBJ1-1; D is undetermined. Germline V gene data show CDR1 as SNHLY and CDR2 as FYNNEI. Trimming cost V 3 bases and J 4 bases, with 6 bases left between them. CDR3 length: 12 amino acids. In DNA form, the CDR3 reads TGTGCCAGCAGTGAGGCGAGCACTGAAGCTTTCTTT. The encoded protein is CASSEASTEAFF. The variable domain in full, with the rest retrieved from reference TRBV2 and TRBJ1-1, is EPEVTQTPSHQVTQMGQEVILRCVPISNHLYFYWYRQILGQKVEFLVSFYNNEISEKSEIFDDQFSVERPDGSNFTLKIRSTKLEDSAMYFCASSEASTEAFFGQGTRLTVV.

The chain joins TRBV7-6 to TRBJ2-7; TRBD1 aligns across 11 bases. Germline V CDR1 and CDR2: SGHVS, FNYEAQ. The CDR3 has 14 amino acids. The V segment lost 5 bases and the J segment 3 bases; nucleotides outside the gene matches: 3. The CDR3 loop reads CASSRGQGVYEQYF. The CDR3 DNA follows: TGTGCCAGCAGCCGGGGACAGGGGGTCTACGAGCAGTACTTC.

Here the CDR3 DNA reads TGTGCCAGCAGCGGGCAGAGCTCCTACGAGCAGTACTTC. It codes for CASSGQSSYEQYF. The V gene is TRBV7-9, the J gene TRBJ2-7, with no clear D. The CDR3 spans 13 residues. The germline V gene encodes CDR1 SEHNR and CDR2 FQNEAQ (reference sequence). V lost 5 bases and J lost 0, with 8 bases in between. Full variable domain (outside the CDR3, taken from reference TRBV7-9 and TRBJ2-7): DTGVSQNPRHKITKRGQNVTFRCDPISEHNRLYWYRQTLGQGPEFLTYFQNEAQLEKSRLLSDRFSAERPKGSFSTLEIQRTEQGDSAMYLCASSGQSSYEQYFGPGTRLTVT.

Only one count was recorded for this clone. In nucleotides, the CDR3 is TGTGCCAGTAGTAGGGGACAGACCCCCAGAAATGAAAAACTGTTTTTT. Translation: CASSRGQTPRNEKLFF. V gene TRBV19 combines with J gene TRBJ1-4, with 7 bases lining up with TRBD1. V trimming: 4 bases; J trimming: 5 bases; junction bases outside the gene matches: 10. There are 16 residues in the CDR3. CDR1 is LNHDA, CDR2 SQIVND, per germline (reference sequence).

The chain carries TRBV15 and TRBJ1-2; 9 bases are a match to TRBD1. Unmatched junction bases numbered 4, after V lost 5 bases and J lost 6 bases. The CDR3 is made up of 13 amino acids. CDR1 is LNHNV and CDR2 is YYDKDF in the germline V gene (reference sequence). The CDR3 DNA follows: TGTGCCACCAGCGGGACAGGGTCTAATGGCTACACCTTC. Amino acids: CATSGTGSNGYTF.

For this clone: At one end the junction does not follow the germline gene, possibly because of a read error. The rearrangement uses TRBV30 and TRBJ1-2, with D possibly matching TRBD1 (6 bases). The V gene's germline CDR1 is GTSNPN and CDR2 SVGIG (reference sequence). The CDR3 spans 11 residues. This CDR3 reads CACLTGAIHAF. The CDR3 DNA is TGTGCCTGCCTGACGGGGGCGATACACGCCTTC.

The chain links TRBV5-8 to TRBJ1-1, with a possible D match to TRBD1 (6 bases). V gave up 2 bases and J gave up 6 bases, with 17 bases separating them. Germline CDR1 is SGHTS and CDR2 is YDEGEE. The CDR3 runs 15 residues. CDR3 in DNA: TGTGCCAGCAGCTTTCGAGGAGGGGGAATCCCTGAAGCTTTCTTT. As protein: CASSFRGGGIPEAFF.

V and J are TRBV6-5 and TRBJ1-5; tentative D call: TRBD1 (5 bases). The ends were cut back, 8 bases at V and 2 bases at J, with 10 bases in the middle. CDR3 size: 13 residues. In germline, CDR1 is MNHEY, CDR2 SVGAGI. This chain's CDR3 is CASGATGNQPQHF. The DNA for the CDR3 is TGTGCCAGCGGGGCCACAGGCAATCAGCCCCAGCATTTT.

V gene TRBV10-3 combines with J gene TRBJ2-2, with TRBD1 as a possible D gene (6 bases). The length of the CDR3 is 14 residues. Germline V gives CDR1 ENHRY, CDR2 SYGVKD. The ends were cut back, 4 bases at V and 6 bases at J, with 12 bases in the middle. The DNA for the CDR3 is TGTGCCATCAGTGGTCGGCAGGGGCCCGGGGAGCTGTTTTTT. This sequence encodes CAISGRQGPGELFF.

This clone came up once. The V gene is TRBV15, the J gene TRBJ1-2, with D possibly TRBD1 on 6 matching bases. V lost 1 base to trimming and J lost 0 bases, with 6 bases between them. The germline CDR1 and CDR2 sequences are LNHNV and YYDKDF (reference sequence). The CDR3 totals 14 residues. The CDR3 DNA sequence: TGTGCCACCAGCAGAGGGACAGCTAACTATGGCTACACCTTC. Translated, it gives CATSRGTANYGYTF. Variable domain in full (rest from reference TRBV15 and TRBJ1-2): DAMVIQNPRYQVTQFGKPVTLSCSQTLNHNVMYWYQQKSSQAPKLLFHYYDKDFNNEADTPDNFQSRRPNTSFCFLDIRSPGLGDTAMYLCATSRGTANYGYTFGSGTRLTVV.

This clone was found a few times. The rearrangement uses TRBV7-9 and TRBJ1-2, with a possible D match to TRBD1 (5 bases). The ends were cut back, 8 bases at V and 0 bases at J, with 7 bases in the middle. Germline V gene lookup returns CDR1 SEHNR and CDR2 FQNEAQ (reference sequence). This CDR3 is built from 12 residues. The CDR3 DNA reads as TGTGCCAGCGGACAAGCTAACTATGGCTACACCTTC. Translation: CASGQANYGYTF.

The V and J genes are TRBV9 and TRBJ2-4; D is unclear. The germline gives CDR1 SGDLS, CDR2 YYNGEE. The CDR3 covers 16 residues. V was shortened by 0 bases and J by 5 bases, with 15 bases between the two germline ends. Written as DNA, the CDR3 is TGTGCCAGCAGCGTAGGCGTGGGGTATCCTGAAAACATTCAGTACTTC. Translation: CASSVGVGYPENIQYF.

CDR3 amino acids: CASSSSGHSNQPQHF. CDR3 nucleotides: TGTGCCAGCAGTTCGTCCGGTCATAGCAATCAGCCCCAGCATTTT. The chain links TRBV6-1 to TRBJ1-5, with D unresolved. Trimming removed 5 bases from V and 0 bases from J, with 11 bases in between. Germline-derived CDR1 and CDR2 are MNHNS and SASEGT. There are 15 residues in the CDR3.

J is TRBJ1-1 and V is TRBV7-8; unclear D gene. The CDR3 contains 14 residues. Germline values: CDR1 SGHVS, CDR2 FQNEAQ. Deletions cut 5 bases from V and 0 bases from J, with 10 bases between. The DNA for the CDR3 is TGTGCCAGCAGCCGAGGACGGATGAACACTGAAGCTTTCTTT. Translating gives CASSRGRMNTEAFF.

This clone was observed a single time. Here the CDR3 reads CASGHRGQGYNEQFF. The DNA of the CDR3 is TGTGCCAGCGGGCACAGGGGGCAGGGCTACAATGAGCAGTTCTTC. The rearrangement uses TRBV11-3 and TRBJ2-1; 9 nucleotides line up with TRBD1. The CDR3 spans 15 residues. V shed 8 bases, J shed 3 bases, and the junction held 8 bases outside the gene matches. CDR1 and CDR2 (germline): SGHNT, YENEEA.